This TCR beta chain derives from a study of control samples from healthy donors and cancer patients. Data came from immunoSEQ multiplex PCR; TCRdb stores just in-frame clones and leaves some out. The profile covers over 100,000 clones, with roughly 90% appearing a single time and about 5.5% taken by the ten largest. This CDR3 has 13 amino acids. Trimming at V came to 6 bases and at J to 4 bases, leaving 4 bases not matched to a gene. Germline V lookup: CDR1 SNHLY, CDR2 FYNNEI. This sequence joins TRBV2 and TRBJ2-5; TRBD2 matches at 8 bases. The sequenced sample consisted of blood. The sequence was obtained from a man between 18 and 29 years old in good health. The CDR3 loop is CASRDGGGETQYF. CDR3 DNA: TGTGCCAGCAGAGACGGGGGGGGAGAGACCCAGTACTTC.